The subject of this entry is one T cell receptor beta chain. The record originates from a study of blood T cell repertoires in COVID-19. Study details: Sites in the United States, Italy and Spain provided acute and convalescent COVID-19 samples.

Germline CDR1 is SGHRS and CDR2 is YFSETQ. This CDR3 is built from 14 residues. Trimming took off 1 base at V and 7 bases at J, with 14 bases between the two ends. Original methodology: The assay estimated nucleated cells by amplifying reference gene primers. TCRdb's copy holds only in-frame clones and misses some; the assay was immunoSEQ multiplex PCR. That table gives V, J and clone size, and the DNA gave D and trimming. In the table there are about 120,000 clones, roughly 79% of which are singletons. The chain recombines TRBV5-1 with TRBJ1-1; D unresolved. The sequence derives from a man between 65 and 79 years old with acute or convalescent COVID-19. Sequencing was done on a sample of peripheral blood. CDR3 DNA sequence: TGCGCCAGCAGCTTGATACCGGGGTCTAATGAAGCTTTCTTT. This encodes CASSLIPGSNEAFF.